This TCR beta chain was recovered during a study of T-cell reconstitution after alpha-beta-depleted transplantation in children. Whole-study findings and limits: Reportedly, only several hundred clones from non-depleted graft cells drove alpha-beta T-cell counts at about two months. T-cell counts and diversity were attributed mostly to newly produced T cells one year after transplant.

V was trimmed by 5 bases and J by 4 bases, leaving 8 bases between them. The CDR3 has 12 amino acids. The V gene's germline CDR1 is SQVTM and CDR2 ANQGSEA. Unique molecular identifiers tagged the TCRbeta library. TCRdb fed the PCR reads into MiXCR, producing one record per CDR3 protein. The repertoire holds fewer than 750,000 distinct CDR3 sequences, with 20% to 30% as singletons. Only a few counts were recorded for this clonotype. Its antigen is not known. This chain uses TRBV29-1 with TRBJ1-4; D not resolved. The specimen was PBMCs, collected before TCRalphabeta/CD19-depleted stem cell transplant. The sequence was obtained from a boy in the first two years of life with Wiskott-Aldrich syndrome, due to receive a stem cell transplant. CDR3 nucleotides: TGCAGCGTTACAGTCTTTAATGAAAAACTGTTTTTT. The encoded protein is CSVTVFNEKLFF.